This is a list of T cell receptor beta chains from one sample in a study of identical twins. Via MiXCR, TCRdb re-called the 5' RACE reads, giving one row per CDR3 protein. This table holds nearly 900,000 distinct CDR3 sequences, 10% to 15% found once. These same data were also listed under a study on yellow fever vaccine responses in identical twins.

The sequenced sample was PBMCs. These receptors were taken from a woman under 30 in good health. The CDR3 runs from the conserved cysteine through the conserved F or W. D genes are given only for firm matches. A clone size is listed for some rows: how often the clone was seen (once, few, many), or a class if it is expanded.

V,D,size,J,CDR3,DNA
TRBV12-3/TRBV12-4,-,-,TRBJ2-4,CASSLTVSSKNIQYF,TGTGCCAGCAGTCTGACGGTGTCTAGCAAAAACATTCAGTACTTC
TRBV12-3/TRBV12-4,-,many,TRBJ2-7,CASSLRGRQYF,TGTGCCAGCAGTTTAAGGGGAAGGCAGTACTTC
TRBV15,TRBD2,-,TRBJ2-1,CATSWTSGSHEQFF,TGTGCCACCAGCTGGACTAGCGGGAGTCATGAGCAGTTCTTC
TRBV9,-,few,TRBJ1-6,CASSVEQGPSPLHF,TGTGCCAGCAGCGTAGAACAGGGTCCTTCACCCCTCCACTTT
TRBV2,-,many,TRBJ2-1,CASLDRINEQFF,TGTGCCAGCCTCGACAGGATCAATGAGCAGTTCTTC
TRBV24-1,TRBD1,-,TRBJ2-3,CATSDAGQGDTQYF,TGTGCCACCAGTGACGCCGGACAGGGGGATACGCAGTATTTT
TRBV6-2/TRBV6-3,TRBD2,few,TRBJ2-5,CASSYSTGGLAGQETQYF,TGTGCCAGCAGTTACTCGACGGGGGGGCTAGCGGGCCAAGAGACCCAGTACTTC
TRBV29-1,-,-,TRBJ2-2,CSVRQANTGELFF,TGCAGCGTTCGACAGGCGAACACCGGGGAGCTGTTTTTT
TRBV28,-,few,TRBJ2-4,CASSLFRGPRKDIQYF,TGTGCCAGCAGTTTATTCAGGGGCCCGAGGAAGGACATTCAGTACTTC
TRBV4-1,-,few,TRBJ2-2,CASSLKWQGFGTGELFF,TGCGCCAGCAGCCTTAAGTGGCAGGGGTTTGGTACCGGGGAGCTGTTTTTT
TRBV11-1,-,few,TRBJ2-1,CASSLEAHREASSYNEQFF,TGTGCCAGCAGCTTAGAGGCGCACAGGGAGGCGAGCTCCTACAATGAGCAGTTCTTC
TRBV24-1,-,-,TRBJ1-5,CATSDLAEGGNQPQHF,TGTGCCACCAGTGATTTGGCGGAGGGGGGGAATCAGCCCCAGCATTTT
TRBV10-3,-,-,TRBJ2-4,CAISESGGKLAKNIQYF,TGTGCCATCAGTGAGTCTGGCGGGAAACTAGCCAAAAACATTCAGTACTTC
TRBV6-1,-,few,TRBJ2-5,CASSEYYPVRETQYF,TGTGCCAGCAGTGAGTACTACCCCGTGAGGGAGACCCAGTACTTC
TRBV10-1,-,-,TRBJ1-4,CASSPAGVEKLFF,TGCGCCAGCAGCCCTGCGGGGGTTGAAAAACTGTTTTTT
TRBV24-1,-,few,TRBJ2-1,CATSAEGLSSYNEQFF,TGTGCCACCAGTGCTGAGGGACTGAGCTCCTACAATGAGCAGTTCTTC
TRBV10-3,TRBD1,-,TRBJ2-7,CAINPTGANSYEQYF,TGTGCCATCAACCCGACAGGGGCCAATTCCTACGAGCAGTACTTC
TRBV11-2,TRBD2,few,TRBJ2-5,CASSPGVAGFQETQYF,TGTGCCAGCAGCCCTGGGGTAGCGGGATTCCAAGAGACCCAGTACTTC
TRBV12-3/TRBV12-4,-,-,TRBJ1-1,CASSLGVRGTEAFF,TGTGCCAGCAGTTTAGGGGTGAGGGGGACTGAAGCTTTCTTT
TRBV3-1,-,-,TRBJ2-1,CASSLRTVNNEQFF,TGTGCCAGCAGCCTAAGGACAGTTAACAATGAGCAGTTCTTC
TRBV2,-,-,TRBJ1-5,CASQTDWGIDQPQHF,TGTGCCAGCCAAACCGATTGGGGGATAGATCAGCCCCAGCATTTT
TRBV12-3/TRBV12-4,TRBD2,-,TRBJ2-4,CASSSSGRLAKNIQYF,TGTGCCAGCAGTTCTAGCGGACGTTTGGCCAAAAACATTCAGTACTTC
TRBV2,-,-,TRBJ2-7,CASGNSYEQYF,TGTGCCAGCGGGAACTCCTACGAGCAGTACTTC
TRBV2,TRBD1,-,TRBJ2-6,CASSGGTGGPGANVLTF,TGTGCCAGCAGTGGTGGGACAGGGGGTCCTGGGGCCAACGTCCTGACTTTC
TRBV5-1,TRBD1,few,TRBJ1-1,CASSPGTGGGMNTEAFF,TGCGCCAGCAGCCCGGGGACAGGGGGAGGCATGAACACTGAAGCTTTCTTT
TRBV25-1,-,few,TRBJ2-2,CASSRVGANTGELFF,TGTGCCAGCAGCAGGGTCGGGGCGAACACCGGGGAGCTGTTTTTT
TRBV28,TRBD2,few,TRBJ2-1,CASSLVGTSGDISYNEQFF,TGTGCCAGCAGTCTAGTAGGGACTAGCGGGGATATATCCTACAATGAGCAGTTCTTC
TRBV24-1,TRBD1,many,TRBJ1-6,CATSEAGQGPSPLHF,TGTGCCACCAGTGAGGCGGGACAGGGGCCTTCACCCCTCCACTTT
TRBV4-1,-,many,TRBJ2-1,CASSPDGTYYNEQFF,TGCGCCAGCAGCCCAGACGGGACTTACTACAATGAGCAGTTCTTC
TRBV12-3/TRBV12-4,-,-,TRBJ1-1,CASSLWGSGSEAFF,TGTGCCAGCAGTTTATGGGGCTCAGGGTCTGAAGCTTTCTTT
TRBV20-1,-,-,TRBJ1-1,CSARDRGKMNTEAFF,TGCAGTGCTAGAGATCGGGGGAAGATGAACACTGAAGCTTTCTTT
TRBV20-1,-,-,TRBJ2-7,CSAVTGSGYEQYF,TGCAGTGCTGTCACAGGGTCGGGCTACGAGCAGTACTTC
TRBV29-1,-,few,TRBJ2-2,CSVGRSNTGELFF,TGCAGCGTTGGGCGCTCGAACACCGGGGAGCTGTTTTTT
TRBV7-9,TRBD1,-,TRBJ2-6,CASSSPGQWRSGANVLTF,TGTGCCAGCAGCTCTCCGGGACAGTGGAGGTCTGGGGCCAACGTCCTGACTTTC
TRBV7-2,-,few,TRBJ2-4,CASSQQGLLIQYF,TGTGCCAGCAGCCAACAGGGACTACTCATTCAGTACTTC
TRBV15,-,few,TRBJ1-6,CATSRGVSQSPLHF,TGTGCCACCAGCAGAGGGGTCAGCCAATCACCCCTCCACTTT
TRBV20-1,TRBD2,-,TRBJ2-7,CSARGLAGDYEQYF,TGCAGTGCTAGAGGACTAGCGGGGGACTACGAGCAGTACTTC
TRBV29-1,-,-,TRBJ1-2,CSVEDSRSVPNYGYTF,TGCAGCGTTGAAGACTCGAGGTCGGTGCCTAACTATGGCTACACCTTC
TRBV2,TRBD1,many,TRBJ1-5,CASRGQGASNQPQHF,TGTGCCAGCAGGGGACAGGGTGCTAGCAATCAGCCCCAGCATTTT